Below, 20 T cell receptor beta chains from the same sample are listed, as sequenced in a study of shared T cell receptors in the human thymus. Some clones are missing from TCRdb's copy, which holds only in-frame ones; the method was immunoSEQ multiplex PCR. This sample has hundreds of thousands of clones, with around 87% found just once. The sample was also reused in another study, on human thymus T cells.

The sample was thymocytes. The receptor set was obtained from a boy under two years old with a congenital heart defect.

The chain recombines TRBV7-9 with TRBJ2-1; 9 bases align to TRBD2. With 3 bases clipped from V and 4 bases from J, the junction kept 4 bases outside the gene matches. This CDR3 region has 15 residues. CDR1 and CDR2 (germline): SEHNR, FQNEAQ (reference sequence). CDR3 sequence reads: CASSFAGGAYNEQFF. Here the CDR3 DNA reads TGTGCCAGCAGCTTCGCGGGAGGGGCTTACAATGAGCAGTTCTTC.

This clone appeared once. The V call is TRBV14, the J call TRBJ2-2, with a weak D call TRBD2 (6 bases). CDR3 length: 19 residues. Trimming removed 0 bases at V and 2 bases at J, with 19 bases between. Germline assignment: CDR1 SGHDN and CDR2 FVKESK. The CDR3 bases are TGTGCCAGCAGCCAAGATCGCGGGGACTGGACTGTTAACACCGGGGAGCTGTTTTTT. It encodes CASSQDRGDWTVNTGELFF.

V gene TRBV28 combines with J gene TRBJ2-7, with unresolved D. The CDR3 runs 12 residues. V lost 3 bases and J 7 bases, leaving 10 bases between the germline ends. Germline assignment: CDR1 MDHEN and CDR2 SYDVKM. Written as DNA, the CDR3 is TGTGCCAGCAGTTTTCGGCGGCGGGAGCAGTACTTC. Protein product: CASSFRRREQYF.

The chain combines TRBV15 with TRBJ2-4; 11 bases map to TRBD1. The germline gives CDR1 LNHNV, CDR2 YYDKDF (reference sequence). The CDR3 spans 16 residues. Germline trimming cut 2 bases from V and 6 bases from J; bases unmatched to any gene: 6. DNA for the CDR3: TGTGCCACCAGCAGAAGGACAGGGGGCTCCTCAAACATTCAGTACTTC. Translating gives CATSRRTGGSSNIQYF. Drawing the rest from reference TRBV15 and TRBJ2-4, the complete variable domain is DAMVIQNPRYQVTQFGKPVTLSCSQTLNHNVMYWYQQKSSQAPKLLFHYYDKDFNNEADTPDNFQSRRPNTSFCFLDIRSPGLGDTAMYLCATSRRTGGSSNIQYFGAGTRLSVL.

The V call is TRBV5-1, the J call TRBJ2-7; D call uncertain. There are 13 residues in the CDR3. The germline V and J ends were trimmed by 4 bases and 3 bases, with 11 bases remaining between them. Looked up from germline, CDR1 is SGHRS and CDR2 is YFSETQ. The CDR3 DNA sequence: TGCGCCAGCAGCGTAGTTATCGGCTACGAGCAGTACTTC. This translates into CASSVVIGYEQYF.

The chain carries TRBV11-2 and TRBJ1-1, with D possibly TRBD1 on 6 matching bases. Trimming took off 3 bases at V and 3 bases at J, with 14 bases between the two ends. CDR3 length: 15 amino acids. From germline, CDR1 is SGHAT and CDR2 FQNNGV. CDR3 sequence: CASSLTGSWDTEAFF. The CDR3 DNA sequence: TGTGCCAGCAGCTTGACAGGCAGTTGGGACACTGAAGCTTTCTTT.

The chain uses TRBV5-1 and TRBJ2-5, with D maybe TRBD1 (7 bases). V was cut by 0 bases and J by 5 bases, with 11 bases left in between. The CDR3 contains 14 residues. Germline V lookup: CDR1 SGHRS, CDR2 YFSETQ. CDR3 coding DNA: TGCGCCAGCAGCTTGGCCCCAGGGGGGGAGACCCAGTACTTC. This codes for CASSLAPGGETQYF. Full variable domain (outside the CDR3, taken from reference TRBV5-1 and TRBJ2-5): KAGVTQTPRYLIKTRGQQVTLSCSPISGHRSVSWYQQTPGQGLQFLFEYFSETQRNKGNFPGRFSGRQFSNSRSEMNVSTLELGDSALYLCASSLAPGGETQYFGPGTRLLVL.

The J gene is TRBJ2-7, the V gene TRBV7-2, with 14 bases lining up with TRBD2. CDR3 size: 16 residues. V shed 5 bases and J 1 base; nucleotides not matched to a gene: 4. Per the germline V gene, CDR1 is SGHTA and CDR2 is FQGNSA. Here the CDR3 reads CASSAGLAGGSYEQYF. DNA of the CDR3: TGTGCCAGCAGCGCCGGACTAGCGGGGGGTTCCTACGAGCAGTACTTC.

Turning to this clone: A junction boundary mismatches the germline segment, possibly from a read error. The gene calls are TRBV5-6 and TRBJ2-7, with D unresolved. Germline V gene lookup returns CDR1 SGHDT and CDR2 YYEEEE. This CDR3 has 12 amino acids. This CDR3 reads CASSFGFYGQYF. The CDR3, as DNA: TGTGCCAGCAGCTTCGGGTTCTACGGGCAGTACTTC.

The chain is built from TRBV27 and TRBJ1-2, with D perhaps TRBD1 (6 bases). The V gene lost 4 bases and the J gene lost 4 bases, with 13 bases spanning the gap. The CDR3 length is 14 residues. Germline V gives CDR1 MNHEY, CDR2 SMNVEV (reference sequence). The CDR3 region has the DNA TGTGCCAGCAGTTCCTCGGACAGCTCCTATGGCTACACCTTC. Protein: CASSSSDSSYGYTF.

This rearrangement joins TRBV10-3 to TRBJ2-7; 8 nucleotides match TRBD1. The CDR3 is 12 residues long. Germline V lookup: CDR1 ENHRY, CDR2 SYGVKD. With 9 bases clipped from V and 3 bases from J, the junction kept 4 bases outside the gene matches. The CDR3: CAIKTGDYEQYF. Here the CDR3 DNA reads TGTGCCATTAAGACAGGGGACTACGAGCAGTACTTC.

This clone showed up just once. The genes are TRBV28 and TRBJ2-7; 7 nucleotides align to TRBD1. Germline V gene data show CDR1 as MDHEN and CDR2 as SYDVKM. CDR3 size: 14 residues. V lost 3 bases to trimming and J lost 2 bases; unmatched junction nucleotides: 4. CDR3 DNA sequence: TGTGCCAGCAGTTTTGGACAGGTCACCTACGAGCAGTACTTC. It encodes CASSFGQVTYEQYF.

The chain couples TRBV13 to TRBJ1-1, with a weak D call TRBD1 (6 bases). V dropped 5 bases and J dropped 1 base, with 20 bases sitting between them. There are 17 residues in the CDR3. Germline V gives CDR1 PRHDT, CDR2 FYEKMQ (reference sequence). CDR3 nucleotides: TGTGCCAGCAGCCCGACAGGTCGGCAGGGACAGAACACTGAAGCTTTCTTT. It is translated as CASSPTGRQGQNTEAFF.

The chain recombines TRBV28 with TRBJ1-1, with 7 bases that match TRBD1. With V trimmed by 2 bases and J by 11 bases, 14 bases remained unmatched. The CDR3 is made up of 15 amino acids. CDR1 is MDHEN and CDR2 is SYDVKM in the germline V gene. Here the CDR3 reads CASSLRGRQGGWAFF. For the CDR3, the DNA is TGTGCCAGCAGTTTAAGGGGAAGACAGGGCGGGTGGGCTTTCTTT. Complete variable domain (other parts from reference TRBV28 and TRBJ1-1): DVKVTQSSRYLVKRTGEKVFLECVQDMDHENMFWYRQDPGLGLRLIYFSYDVKMKEKGDIPEGYSVSREKKERFSLILESASTNQTSMYLCASSLRGRQGGWAFFGQGTRLTVV.

This chain links TRBV27 with TRBJ1-1; D not resolved. The CDR3 totals 13 residues. The V end lost 10 bases, the J end lost 1 base, and 13 bases lay between the germline ends. CDR1 MNHEY and CDR2 SMNVEV come from the germline V gene (reference sequence). CDR3 DNA sequence: TGTGCCACCCAAGAGGGTAGGAACACTGAAGCTTTCTTT. It yields the protein CATQEGRNTEAFF.

The chain combines TRBV5-1 with TRBJ1-6; weak D call: TRBD1 (6 bases). This CDR3 has 17 amino acids. V was clipped by 5 bases and J by 5 bases, with 20 bases between them. Germline values: CDR1 SGHRS, CDR2 YFSETQ. CDR3 sequence (DNA): TGCGCCAGCAGGTCAGGACAGCGACAAAGAAATAATTCACCCCTCCACTTT. It specifies CASRSGQRQRNNSPLHF.

This chain joins TRBV7-9 and TRBJ2-1; a possible D gene is TRBD2 (7 bases). The germline V gene has CDR1 SEHNR and CDR2 FQNEAQ (reference sequence). The CDR3 is made up of 13 amino acids. The V end was cut by 7 bases, the J end by 7 bases, with 14 bases between. CDR3 sequence (DNA): TGTGCCAGCATCCCCAGGGGAGGGAATGAGCAGTTCTTC. It codes for CASIPRGGNEQFF. Full variable domain (rest looked up from reference TRBV7-9 and TRBJ2-1): DTGVSQNPRHKITKRGQNVTFRCDPISEHNRLYWYRQTLGQGPEFLTYFQNEAQLEKSRLLSDRFSAERPKGSFSTLEIQRTEQGDSAMYLCASIPRGGNEQFFGPGTRLTVL.

This chain links TRBV28 with TRBJ1-5, with 9 bases lining up with TRBD1. The CDR3 has 14 amino acids. Trimming cost V 7 bases and J 6 bases; bases outside gene matches: 7. From germline, CDR1 is MDHEN and CDR2 SYDVKM. The CDR3 sequence is CASKPDRGFQPQHF. The CDR3 DNA is TGTGCCAGCAAGCCAGACAGGGGGTTTCAGCCCCAGCATTTT.

This chain joins TRBV28 and TRBJ1-6, with TRBD1 identical over 8 bases. The trim removed 7 bases at V and 10 bases at J, leaving 9 bases unmatched. Germline values: CDR1 MDHEN, CDR2 SYDVKM. The CDR3 has 14 residues. This chain's CDR3 is CASTSGQGGSPLHF. The CDR3 nucleotides read TGTGCCAGCACTTCTGGACAGGGCGGATCACCCCTCCACTTT.

The V call is TRBV5-1, the J call TRBJ2-3, with D tentatively TRBD2 (5 bases). Germline CDR1 reads SGHRS; CDR2 reads YFSETQ. V was trimmed by 7 bases and J by 5 bases, leaving 23 bases between them. The CDR3 consists of 16 residues. Written as DNA, the CDR3 is TGCGCCAGCTCCCGGCGGCGAGACCCCGGGGAAGATACGCAGTATTTT. This encodes CASSRRRDPGEDTQYF.